The present T cell receptor beta chain was sequenced within a study of blood T cell repertoires in COVID-19 (dated by TCRdb to 2018 to 2021). Context from the whole study: The collaborator samples originated in the United States, Italy and Spain and spanned the acute and convalescent phases of COVID-19. Where HLA class I and class II types were available, the types were taken from metadata supplied by the sample provider, not from assay-based typing. Nearly every sample came with metadata listing a de-identified subject ID, COVID-19 status, age in years and sex. The repertoires were made available in a free public database intended to serve as a resource for research on the immune response to SARS-CoV-2. The material from the prospective study consisted of cDNA or gDNA derived from T cells, B-cell-depleted T cells, or PBMCs. The dataset comprised deeply sampled blood TCRbeta repertoires from subjects exposed to, actively infected with, or recovered from COVID-19. The samples were drawn from two sources: the first 160 participants of the ongoing ImmuneRACE study, and 1,254 subjects contributed by 6 global collaborators. Results the study describes overall, beyond this receptor: Clinical and demographic metadata were provided uncurated, with the amount varying by source and participant.

Notes on this clone: The antigen it binds to is not known. No per-base quality is available; no much larger clone lies one base away.

V loses 4 bases, J loses 1 base, and the germline ends lie 9 bases apart. The CDR1 and CDR2 encoded by the germline V gene are SGHVS and FQNEAQ. Inclusive of the bounding cysteine and phenylalanine, the CDR3 is 14 residues long. Only the CDR3 portion is preserved as DNA: 42 bases, with reading frame beginning at the first base. The immunoSEQ Assay, a bias-controlled multiplex PCR, was used to amplify TCRbeta CDR3 regions from genomic DNA. The authors' pipeline ran thus. Within the assay, amplification of reference gene primers was used to estimate how many nucleated cells each sample contained. To quantify the absolute abundance of each unique TCRbeta CDR3 rearrangement, sequence reads were collapsed and filtered. For each sample, productive Simpson clonality was calculated as the square root of Simpson's diversity index over productive rearrangements. TCRdb obtained this table from immuneACCESS and retained in-frame rearrangements with V and J assigned. These tables miss some clones; where compared with another copy, unresolved V genes account for less than half of the shortfall, and the remainder is unexplained. That table is the source of V, J and clone size, and D and trimming were worked out from the DNA. The table for this sample lists fewer than 85,000 clones; less than 90% of them were counted only once. Jointly, the top ten make up approximately 10% of the sample.

Collaborating institutions collected whole blood in K2EDTA tubes following their own protocols. For TCRbeta analysis, collaborators shipped samples in one of three forms: frozen whole blood, isolated PBMCs, or DNA extracted from either of those sample types. The sequenced sample consisted of peripheral blood. The chain was built from TRBV7-8 and TRBJ2-3, with no D gene named confidently. The sequence was collected from a human donor in a cohort sampled during active COVID-19. Here is the DNA: TGTGCCAGCAGCTCCCTGCAGGGCACAGATACGCAGTATTTT. Translated, it reads CASSSLQGTDTQYF. The CDR3, completed at both ends by the reference TRBV7-8 and TRBJ2-3 genes, gives the full variable domain GAGVSQSPRYKVAKRGQDVALRCDPISGHVSLFWYQQALGQGPEFLTYFQNEAQLDKSGLPSDRFFAERPEGSVSTLKIQRTQQEDSAVYLCASSSLQGTDTQYFGPGTRLTVL.